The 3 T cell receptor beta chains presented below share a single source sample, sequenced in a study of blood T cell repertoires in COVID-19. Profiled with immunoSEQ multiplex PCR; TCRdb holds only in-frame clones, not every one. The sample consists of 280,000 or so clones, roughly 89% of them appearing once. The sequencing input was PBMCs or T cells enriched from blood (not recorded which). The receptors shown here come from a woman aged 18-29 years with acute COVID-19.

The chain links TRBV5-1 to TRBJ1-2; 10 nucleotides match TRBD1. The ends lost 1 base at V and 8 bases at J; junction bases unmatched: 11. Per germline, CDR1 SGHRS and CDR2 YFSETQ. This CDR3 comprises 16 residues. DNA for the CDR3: TGCGCCAGCAGCTTGTATGGACAGGGGGGTTCCCCCGGCTACACCTTC. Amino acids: CASSLYGQGGSPGYTF.

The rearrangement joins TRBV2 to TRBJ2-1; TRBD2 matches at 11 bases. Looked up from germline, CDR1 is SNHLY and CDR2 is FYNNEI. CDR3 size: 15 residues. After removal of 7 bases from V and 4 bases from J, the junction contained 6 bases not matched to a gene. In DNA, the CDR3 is TGTGCCAGCACCGCGGGACTAGCGGTTTACAATGAGCAGTTCTTC. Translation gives CASTAGLAVYNEQFF.

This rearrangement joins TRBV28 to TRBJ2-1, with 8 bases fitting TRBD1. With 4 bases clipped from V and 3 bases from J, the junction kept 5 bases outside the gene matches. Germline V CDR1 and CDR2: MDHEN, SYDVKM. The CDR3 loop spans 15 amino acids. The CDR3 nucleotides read TGTGCCAGCAGTTCAGGTGGACAGGGCTACAATGAGCAGTTCTTC. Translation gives CASSSGGQGYNEQFF.